This passage covers 32 T cell receptor beta chains from one sample sequenced in a study of response to subunit inactivated influenza vaccine. TCRdb itself ran the RT-PCR reads through MiXCR, one entry per CDR3 protein. The table has over 150,000 distinct CDR3 sequences, about an eighth seen once. Sequenced here: CD8+ T cells sorted from PBMCs, sampled 4 to 6 days after vaccination. The receptors were gathered from a man aged 50-60 years who received an inactivated influenza vaccine.

This clonotype occurred a few times. The chain has TRBV7-9 and TRBJ2-2; 7 bases align to TRBD1. CDR1 is SEHNR, CDR2 FQNEAQ, per germline (reference sequence). V dropped 4 bases and J dropped 3; count of bases not matched to a gene: 2. CDR3 length: 14 residues. The CDR3, as DNA: TGTGCCAGCAGCTCGGGACAGTACACCGGGGAGCTGTTTTTT. Protein product: CASSSGQYTGELFF.

This chain's CDR3 is CSVAPRDRGFKQPQHF. The CDR3 DNA reads TGCAGCGTGGCTCCCCGGGACAGGGGTTTCAAACAGCCCCAGCATTTT. This chain links TRBV29-1 with TRBJ1-5; 10 positions agree with TRBD1. CDR1 and CDR2 from the germline V gene are SQVTM and ANQGSEA. CDR3 size: 16 residues. With V trimmed by 6 bases and J by 7 bases, 15 bases remained unmatched.

This clonotype was recorded a few times. The genes are TRBV27 and TRBJ2-2; tentative D call: TRBD1 (5 bases). The CDR3 has 14 residues. The germline V gene encodes CDR1 MNHEY and CDR2 SMNVEV (reference sequence). Trimming shortened V by 3 bases and J by 4 bases, and 9 bases separated the two germline ends. The CDR3 sequence is CASSFVQATGELFF. The CDR3 DNA reads as TGTGCCAGCAGTTTCGTACAGGCCACCGGGGAGCTGTTTTTT.

The CDR3 protein is CASSHPPTGQETQYF. The CDR3 DNA follows: TGCGCCAGCAGCCACCCCCCGACAGGGCAAGAGACCCAGTACTTC. The chain combines TRBV4-1 with TRBJ2-5; 7 bases are a match to TRBD1. The junction had 6 bases not matched to a gene; V was cut back by 3 bases and J by 2 bases. The CDR3 sequence is 15 residues long. The germline V gene has CDR1 MGHRA and CDR2 YSYEKL.

This chain uses TRBV7-6 with TRBJ2-3; TRBD1 matches at 7 bases. The CDR3 runs 16 residues. Germline CDR1 is SGHVS and CDR2 is FNYEAQ. Trimming cost V 4 bases and J 6 bases; bases outside gene matches: 13. The CDR3 sequence is CASSSRDSLRADTQYF. CDR3 bases: TGTGCCAGCAGCTCTCGGGACAGCCTTAGGGCTGATACGCAGTATTTT. The variable domain in full, with the rest retrieved from reference TRBV7-6 and TRBJ2-3, is GAGVSQSPRYKVTKRGQDVALRCDPISGHVSLYWYRQALGQGPEFLTYFNYEAQQDKSGLPNDRFSAERPEGSISTLTIQRTEQRDSAMYRCASSSRDSLRADTQYFGPGTRLTVL.

This clonotype came up many times. The J gene is TRBJ2-1, the V gene TRBV4-2; a possible D gene is TRBD2 (5 bases). Trimming left V 0 bases short and J 0 bases short, with 18 bases between. The CDR3 extends over 19 amino acids. Per the germline V gene, CDR1 is LGHNA and CDR2 is YNFKEQ. CDR3 sequence: CASSQDDGTTGSSYNEQFF. The CDR3, as DNA: TGTGCCAGCAGCCAAGACGACGGAACGACGGGGAGCTCCTACAATGAGCAGTTCTTC.

This clonotype was found a few times. V and J are TRBV29-1 and TRBJ1-2, with 8 nucleotides matching TRBD1. CDR1 SQVTM and CDR2 ANQGSEA come from the germline V gene. V gave up 0 bases and J gave up 3 bases; unmatched junction bases: 12. This CDR3 contains 17 residues. The CDR3, as DNA: TGCAGCGTTGAAGAGCCAGTCCGACAGGGGAGTTACTATGGCTACACCTTC. This encodes CSVEEPVRQGSYYGYTF.

Many counts were recorded for this clonotype. The chain employs TRBV20-1 and TRBJ2-3, with D tentatively TRBD1 (5 bases). V gave up 3 bases and J gave up 5 bases, with 12 bases separating them. Germline CDR1 and CDR2: DFQATT and SNEGSKA (reference sequence). This CDR3 is built from 13 residues. The CDR3 nucleotides are TGCAGTGCTAGCAGGGTTCGCGGAGATACGCAGTATTTT. Its translation is CSASRVRGDTQYF.

This clonotype was detected a few times. The chain links TRBV9 to TRBJ2-2, with D possibly matching TRBD2 (5 bases). Germline V CDR1 and CDR2: SGDLS, YYNGEE. V lost 0 bases, J lost 4 bases, and 10 bases lay in between. The CDR3 totals 15 residues. Here the CDR3 reads CASSVVRGSTGELFF. The CDR3, as DNA: TGTGCCAGCAGCGTAGTACGCGGGTCCACCGGGGAGCTGTTTTTT.

The rearrangement joins TRBV28 to TRBJ2-7; 10 positions agree with TRBD2. Unmatched junction bases numbered 4, after V lost 3 bases and J lost 2 bases. The CDR3 runs 15 residues. Per the germline V gene, CDR1 is MDHEN and CDR2 is SYDVKM. This CDR3 is CASSFVSGGPYEQYF. The CDR3 bases are TGTGCCAGCAGTTTTGTTAGCGGGGGGCCCTACGAGCAGTACTTC.

There are a few counts of this clonotype. DNA for the CDR3: TGTGCCAGCAGCCTGGACATTGGCTACACCTTC. It encodes CASSLDIGYTF. The chain has TRBV14 and TRBJ1-2; tentative D call: TRBD1 (5 bases). This CDR3 comprises 11 residues. V lost 4 bases and J lost 7, with 7 bases in between. CDR1 and CDR2 (germline): SGHDN, FVKESK.

V gene TRBV6-5 combines with J gene TRBJ1-1; the D is unclear. CDR1 and CDR2 from the germline V gene are MNHEY and SVGAGI. The CDR3 totals 13 residues. Trimming shortened V by 0 bases and J by 6 bases, and 8 bases separated the two germline ends. The chain's CDR3 is CASSYSVFAEAFF. In DNA, the CDR3 is TGTGCCAGCAGTTACTCTGTCTTCGCTGAAGCTTTCTTT.

This clonotype was seen a handful of times. V usage is TRBV29-1 and J usage is TRBJ1-1; no definite D call. The germline V gene has CDR1 SQVTM and CDR2 ANQGSEA. This CDR3 is built from 14 residues. Trimming removed 5 bases at V and 0 bases at J, with 13 bases between. CDR3 amino acids: CSVFGRAVNTEAFF. The CDR3 coding sequence is TGCAGCGTTTTCGGTCGAGCCGTGAACACTGAAGCTTTCTTT.

This clonotype occurred once. The chain recombines TRBV6-5 with TRBJ2-3; TRBD2 aligns across 8 bases. CDR3 length: 15 residues. V dropped 1 base and J dropped 3; count of bases not matched to a gene: 3. From germline, CDR1 is MNHEY and CDR2 SVGAGI. The CDR3 loop reads CASSYFGRETDTQYF. CDR3 sequence (DNA): TGTGCCAGCAGTTACTTCGGGAGGGAGACAGATACGCAGTATTTT.

There are many counts of this clonotype. The chain links TRBV5-6 to TRBJ2-4; the D gene could be TRBD1 or TRBD2 (5 bases each). V lost 8 bases, J lost 6 bases, and 21 bases lay in between. Germline V gene lookup returns CDR1 SGHDT and CDR2 YYEEEE. This CDR3 is built from 15 residues. CDR3 coding DNA: TGTGCCAGTCACTCCCCGGGCGAGGGGAGAAACATTCAGTACTTC. It encodes CASHSPGEGRNIQYF.

Ten or more counts support this clonotype. Here the CDR3 reads CSAWAPRGGYEQYF. The CDR3 DNA sequence: TGCAGTGCCTGGGCTCCCCGGGGCGGGTACGAGCAGTACTTC. The chain uses TRBV20-1 and TRBJ2-7; tentatively, D is TRBD1 or TRBD2 (5 bases each). CDR3 length: 14 residues. CDR1 and CDR2 from the germline V gene are DFQATT and SNEGSKA (reference sequence). Trimming stripped 6 bases from V and 4 bases from J, with 19 bases between.

The sample holds many counts of this clonotype. The J gene is TRBJ2-1, the V gene TRBV7-2; 12 positions match TRBD2. Germline V gene sequence: CDR1 SGHTA, CDR2 FQGNSA. Trimming at V came to 5 bases and at J to 8 bases, leaving 7 bases not matched to a gene. CDR3 length equals 15 residues. CDR3 sequence (DNA): TGTGCCAGCAGCGCCGGACTAGCGGGGTTCTATGAGCAGTTCTTC. Protein product: CASSAGLAGFYEQFF.

This clonotype was observed a few times. The rearrangement uses TRBV3-1 and TRBJ2-7; D might be TRBD2 (6 bases). The V end was cut by 0 bases, the J end by 7 bases, with 10 bases between. Per the germline V gene, CDR1 is LGHDT and CDR2 is YNNKEL (reference sequence). This CDR3 has 13 amino acids. As DNA, the CDR3 is TGTGCCAGCAGCCAAGATTGGGGGGAAGAGCAGTACTTC. Its translation: CASSQDWGEEQYF.

This clonotype was seen a few times. This chain uses TRBV29-1 with TRBJ2-5, with a tentative D call TRBD1 (6 bases). Deletions cut 5 bases from V and 3 bases from J, with 16 bases between. The CDR3 is 14 residues long. Germline V gives CDR1 SQVTM, CDR2 ANQGSEA. The DNA for the CDR3 is TGCAGCGTTCTAGGTAAAACAGGGAAAGAGACCCAGTACTTC. Translation: CSVLGKTGKETQYF. Using reference TRBV29-1 and TRBJ2-5 for the parts outside the CDR3, the full variable domain is SAVISQKPSRDICQRGTSLTIQCQVDSQVTMMFWYRQQPGQSLTLIATANQGSEATYESGFVIDKFPISRPNLTFSTLTVSNMSPEDSSIYLCSVLGKTGKETQYFGPGTRLLVL.

This chain's CDR3 is CATGLRSSYNEQFF. In DNA form, the CDR3 reads TGTGCCACGGGACTCCGGTCTTCCTACAATGAGCAGTTCTTC. The chain couples TRBV6-1 to TRBJ2-1; a possible D gene is TRBD2 (6 bases). Trimming left V 10 bases short and J 1 base short, with 14 bases between. Looked up from germline, CDR1 is MNHNS and CDR2 is SASEGT. The CDR3 extends over 14 amino acids.

With respect to this clonotype: A read error may explain this, as a much larger clone is one base away. V gene TRBV5-6 combines with J gene TRBJ1-2; no firm D call. V lost 4 bases and J 6 bases, leaving 10 bases between the germline ends. The CDR3 spans 12 residues. Germline V gives CDR1 SGHDT, CDR2 YYEEEE. Here the CDR3 reads CASSLGLHGYTF. The CDR3 DNA follows: TGTGCCAGCAGCCTTGGATTACATGGCTACACCTTC.

This clonotype was seen only a few times. The chain recombines TRBV15 with TRBJ2-3, with D unclear. CDR1 LNHNV and CDR2 YYDKDF come from the germline V gene (reference sequence). V lost 9 bases, J lost 6 bases, and 10 bases lay in between. The length of the CDR3 is 11 residues. The CDR3 nucleotides read TGTGCCACTCGGCTAAGGGATACGCAGTATTTT. Its protein is CATRLRDTQYF. The variable domain in full, with the rest retrieved from reference TRBV15 and TRBJ2-3, is DAMVIQNPRYQVTQFGKPVTLSCSQTLNHNVMYWYQQKSSQAPKLLFHYYDKDFNNEADTPDNFQSRRPNTSFCFLDIRSPGLGDTAMYLCATRLRDTQYFGPGTRLTVL.

J is TRBJ2-1 and V is TRBV3-1, with 14 bases fitting TRBD2. V lost 0 bases, J lost 12 bases, and 10 bases stayed unmatched. The CDR3 sequence is 17 residues long. Germline CDR1 LGHDT, CDR2 YNNKEL (reference sequence). CDR3 nucleotides: TGTGCCAGCAGCCAAGATGTAGGACTAGCGGGAGGCCCGGGGCAGTTCTTC. Its protein is CASSQDVGLAGGPGQFF.

The CDR3 region is CASSGGLGGEQFF. CDR3 nucleotide sequence: TGTGCCAGCAGCGGGGGACTAGGCGGTGAGCAGTTCTTC. V gene TRBV7-9 combines with J gene TRBJ2-1; 8 bases align to TRBD2. Germline V gene lookup returns CDR1 SEHNR and CDR2 FQNEAQ (reference sequence). V lost 5 bases, J lost 9 bases, and 6 bases stayed unmatched. This CDR3 comprises 13 residues.

This clonotype was seen a few times. The gene calls are TRBV7-6 and TRBJ1-3; D ambiguous. This CDR3 is 17 amino acids long. The V and J ends lost 6 bases and 2 bases respectively, with 20 bases between them. The V gene's germline CDR1 is SGHVS and CDR2 FNYEAQ. CDR3 nucleotides: TGTGCCAGCAGTTTTACTACAGCTACGGCCCCTGGAAACACCATATATTTT. Translating gives CASSFTTATAPGNTIYF.

V gene TRBV20-1 combines with J gene TRBJ2-1; 9 bases map to TRBD1. This CDR3 spans 15 amino acids. V lost 0 bases and J lost 9; bases outside the gene matches: 9. From germline, CDR1 is DFQATT and CDR2 SNEGSKA (reference sequence). CDR3 sequence: CSAREGQGSLGEQFF. In nucleotides, the CDR3 is TGCAGTGCTAGAGAGGGACAGGGCTCCTTGGGTGAGCAGTTCTTC.

The CDR3 region has the DNA TGCAGTGCTAGAGATTTGGGGACTCCTGAGCAGTTCTTC. Its translation: CSARDLGTPEQFF. The rearrangement links TRBV20-1 to TRBJ2-1; D possibly corresponds to TRBD2 (6 bases). The CDR3 totals 13 residues. The V and J ends lost 0 bases and 9 bases respectively, with 12 bases between them. In germline, CDR1 is DFQATT, CDR2 SNEGSKA (reference sequence).

This clonotype occurred a few times. This chain connects TRBV9 to TRBJ1-1, with D unresolved. The CDR3 is 15 residues long. Trimming pared 3 bases from V and 2 bases from J, leaving 14 bases between. From germline, CDR1 is SGDLS and CDR2 YYNGEE. The CDR3 DNA reads as TGTGCCAGCAGCGCACACCCAAGTGGTAACACTGAAGCTTTCTTT. This codes for CASSAHPSGNTEAFF.

This clonotype was observed a handful of times. The chain couples TRBV12-3 or TRBV12-4 to TRBJ2-7; 8 nucleotides match TRBD2. Unmatched junction bases numbered 3, after V lost 5 bases and J lost 3 bases. The CDR3 length is 13 residues. The CDR3 coding sequence is TGTGCCAGCAGTCGGGGGGGCCGCTACGAGCAGTACTTC. Translating it yields CASSRGGRYEQYF.

This clonotype was counted many times. This chain connects TRBV29-1 to TRBJ2-1, with D tentatively TRBD1 (6 bases). With 5 bases removed from V and 4 bases from J, the gap between germline ends came to 9 bases. Germline V gene sequence: CDR1 SQVTM, CDR2 ANQGSEA. The CDR3 consists of 12 residues. The CDR3 sequence: CSVRTGYNEQFF. DNA for the CDR3: TGCAGCGTTCGAACAGGGTACAATGAGCAGTTCTTC.

J is TRBJ2-1 and V is TRBV6-1; D may be TRBD1 (6 bases). The CDR3 consists of 14 residues. CDR1 is MNHNS and CDR2 is SASEGT in the germline V gene. Between the trimmed V and J ends, which lost 5 bases and 6 bases, there was a span of 14 bases. The DNA for the CDR3 is TGTGCCAGCAGTATAACAATAGGGGGCAATGAGCAGTTCTTC. It codes for CASSITIGGNEQFF.

This chain uses TRBV6-5 with TRBJ2-4; 7 bases align to TRBD1. The CDR3 totals 17 residues. Germline V gives CDR1 MNHEY, CDR2 SVGAGI. Trimming cost V 0 bases and J 3 bases; bases outside gene matches: 8. CDR3 residues: CASSYSTMRTGKNIQYF. Written as DNA, the CDR3 is TGTGCCAGCAGTTACTCTACAATGCGGACAGGCAAAAACATTCAGTACTTC.